This TCR beta chain was observed in a study of shared clonotypes between healthy human individuals. Broader study findings: Large depth notwithstanding, sorted-subset sequencing proved incomplete by rarefaction. Clonotypes which were not shared had lower generation probabilities than clonotypes that all four donors shared. Among donors, sharing of clonotypes was expected to be affected by sequencing depth.

In the naive CD8 group, cells lacked CD45RO and were positively selected for CCR7, so terminally differentiated effector memory CD45RA+ cells were left out. About this clone: No antigen is known for it.

The length of the CDR3 is 16 residues. From germline, CDR1 is LGHNA and CDR2 YSLEER. V lost 0 bases, J lost 2 bases, and 1 base stayed unmatched. Original analysis: Junction-only sequences without quality scores were provided by ImmunoSEQ, so filtering was different. The repertoire was sequenced with immunoSEQ multiplex PCR; TCRdb's copy has only in-frame clones and lacks some. That table gives V, J and clone size, and the DNA gave D and trimming. The data contain 1.5 million to 2.5 million clones, roughly 95% of them singletons. The chain recombines TRBV4-3 with TRBJ2-3, with 11 bases matching TRBD2. Sequenced: naive CD8+ T cells sorted from blood. This receptor was taken from a man between 18 and 35 years old in good health. CDR3 sequence: CASSQETSGTTDTQYF. CDR3 bases: TGCGCCAGCAGCCAAGAGACTAGCGGGACCACAGATACGCAGTATTTT.